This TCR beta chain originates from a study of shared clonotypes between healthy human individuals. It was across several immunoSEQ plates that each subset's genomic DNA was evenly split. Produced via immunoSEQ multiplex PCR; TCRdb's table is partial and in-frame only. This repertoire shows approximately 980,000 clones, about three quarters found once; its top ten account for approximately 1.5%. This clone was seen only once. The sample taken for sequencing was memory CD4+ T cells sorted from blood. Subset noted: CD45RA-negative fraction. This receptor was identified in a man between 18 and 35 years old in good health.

The DNA of the CDR3 is TGTGCCAGCAGGGACAGGAGCCTCTATGGCTACACCTTC. Amino acids: CASRDRSLYGYTF. The rearrangement joins TRBV27 to TRBJ1-2; 7 bases line up with TRBD1. Germline CDR1 is MNHEY and CDR2 is SMNVEV (reference sequence). The CDR3 is 13 residues long. V gave up 6 bases and J gave up 4 bases; unmatched junction bases: 5.